This entry describes one TCR beta chain. Its antigen is as yet unknown. The entry originates in a study of Tregs in tolerant kidney transplant recipients. Study findings and constraints: In tolerant patients, donor-specific Tregs outgrew total Tregs, suggesting antigen-driven expansion.

Clones were sequenced by immunoSEQ multiplex PCR, and TCRdb holds only the in-frame ones, with some missing. This table holds roughly 99,000 clones, roughly 93% found once. CDR1 is SGDLS, CDR2 YYNGEE, per germline. The ends were cut back, 5 bases at V and 5 bases at J, with 13 bases in the middle. This CDR3 contains 14 residues. The clonotype comes from a human donor who received a combined kidney and bone marrow transplant. The sequencing used CD4+ T cells from blood, collected before the transplant. The rearrangement uses TRBV9 and TRBJ2-2, with D maybe TRBD2 (6 bases). CDR3 protein: CASSMPSDTGELFF. Here the CDR3 DNA reads TGTGCCAGCAGTATGCCTAGCGATACCGGGGAGCTGTTTTTT.